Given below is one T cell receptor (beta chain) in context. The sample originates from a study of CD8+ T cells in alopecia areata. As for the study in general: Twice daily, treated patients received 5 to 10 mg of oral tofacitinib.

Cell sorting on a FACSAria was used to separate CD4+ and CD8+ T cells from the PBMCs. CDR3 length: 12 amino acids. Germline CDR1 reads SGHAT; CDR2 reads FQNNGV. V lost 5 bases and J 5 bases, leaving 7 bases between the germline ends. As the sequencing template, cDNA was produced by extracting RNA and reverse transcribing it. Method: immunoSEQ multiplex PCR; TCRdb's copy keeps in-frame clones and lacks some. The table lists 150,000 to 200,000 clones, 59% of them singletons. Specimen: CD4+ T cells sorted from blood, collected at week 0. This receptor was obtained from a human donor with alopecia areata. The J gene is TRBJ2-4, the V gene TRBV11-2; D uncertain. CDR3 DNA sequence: TGTGCCAGCAGCCCCGCCCAAAACATTCAGTACTTC. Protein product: CASSPAQNIQYF.